The rows below give T cell receptor beta chains drawn from one sample of a study of long-term antiretroviral therapy in people with HIV. The protocol was immunoSEQ multiplex PCR, while the TCRdb copy is restricted to in-frame clones and leaves out a portion. This table has approximately 25,000 clones, roughly 78% appearing once. The sample consisted of unsorted PBMCs, taken 1.2 years after starting antiretroviral therapy. The receptors were sampled from a woman aged 40 to 55 with HIV. The CDR3 runs from the conserved cysteine through the conserved F or W. A D gene is named only where the DNA matches it firmly. Only part of the rows carry a size: once, few, many, or a class if the clone is expanded.

v_call: TRBV19; clone_size: .; j_call: TRBJ1-1; d_call: TRBD1; cdr3_nt: TGTGCCAGCGGCGGGACAGGGTGGTCTGAAGCTTTCTTT; cdr3_aa: CASGGTGWSEAFF
v_call: TRBV5-5; clone_size: .; j_call: TRBJ1-1; d_call: .; cdr3_nt: TGTGCCAGCAGCTTTGGGCCGAGGAACACTGAAGCTTTCTTT; cdr3_aa: CASSFGPRNTEAFF
v_call: TRBV4-1; clone_size: .; j_call: TRBJ2-7; d_call: .; cdr3_nt: TGCGCCAGCAGCCAAGCGACAGATTCCTCCTACGAGCAGTACTTC; cdr3_aa: CASSQATDSSYEQYF
v_call: TRBV6-6; clone_size: .; j_call: TRBJ1-1; d_call: .; cdr3_nt: TGTGCCAGCACCGTGCGGACAGCTCGAGAAGCTTTCTTT; cdr3_aa: CASTVRTAREAFF
v_call: TRBV11-2; clone_size: .; j_call: TRBJ2-1; d_call: .; cdr3_nt: TGTGCCAGCAGCTTAGGAGCTAGCGACGGCAATGAGCAGTTCTTC; cdr3_aa: CASSLGASDGNEQFF
v_call: TRBV7-2; clone_size: .; j_call: TRBJ1-5; d_call: .; cdr3_nt: TGTGCCAGCAGCTCCTACTCGGCGGACTCCAATCAGCCCCAGCATTTT; cdr3_aa: CASSSYSADSNQPQHF
v_call: TRBV4-1; clone_size: .; j_call: TRBJ1-4; d_call: .; cdr3_nt: TGCGCCAGCAGCCAAGGACTAGATGAAAAACTGTTTTTT; cdr3_aa: CASSQGLDEKLFF
v_call: TRBV29-1; clone_size: .; j_call: TRBJ1-3; d_call: .; cdr3_nt: TGCAGCGTGCAGGGTTTTTTCGGAAACACCATATATTTT; cdr3_aa: CSVQGFFGNTIYF
v_call: TRBV14; clone_size: .; j_call: TRBJ1-2; d_call: .; cdr3_nt: TGTGCCAGCAGCTCAGCAGGGTCCCGAGGAGGCTACACCTTC; cdr3_aa: CASSSAGSRGGYTF
v_call: TRBV5-1; clone_size: few; j_call: TRBJ1-4; d_call: TRBD1; cdr3_nt: TGCGCCAGCAGCGCATTCGCTTCAGGGGGGAATGAAAAACTGTTTTTT; cdr3_aa: CASSAFASGGNEKLFF
v_call: TRBV2; clone_size: few; j_call: TRBJ1-2; d_call: TRBD1; cdr3_nt: TGTGCCAGCAGCGACAGGGCTAACTATGGCTACACCTTC; cdr3_aa: CASSDRANYGYTF
v_call: TRBV5-1; clone_size: .; j_call: TRBJ2-2; d_call: .; cdr3_nt: TGCGCCAGCAGCGGAGGGGCGAGCGGGGAGCTGTTTTTT; cdr3_aa: CASSGGASGELFF
v_call: TRBV11-3; clone_size: .; j_call: TRBJ1-5; d_call: .; cdr3_nt: TGTGCCAGCAGCGCGATTCCGGGCGGTTGCAATCAGCCCCAGCATTTT; cdr3_aa: CASSAIPGGCNQPQHF
v_call: TRBV7-6; clone_size: .; j_call: TRBJ1-1; d_call: .; cdr3_nt: TGTGCCAGCAGCTTTATACAGGGTGCAGCTTTCTTT; cdr3_aa: CASSFIQGAAFF
v_call: TRBV19; clone_size: .; j_call: TRBJ2-1; d_call: TRBD1; cdr3_nt: TGTGCCAGTAGTATTGGGACAGGGATGGTCGATGAGCAGTTCTTC; cdr3_aa: CASSIGTGMVDEQFF
v_call: TRBV7-2; clone_size: .; j_call: TRBJ1-2; d_call: TRBD1; cdr3_nt: TGTGCCAGCAGCTCCGACTGGGGACAGGACTATGGCTACACCTTC; cdr3_aa: CASSSDWGQDYGYTF
v_call: TRBV27; clone_size: .; j_call: TRBJ2-3; d_call: .; cdr3_nt: TGTGCCAGCAGTTTCGGAGGAGGGGATACGCAGTATTTT; cdr3_aa: CASSFGGGDTQYF
v_call: TRBV21-1; clone_size: once; j_call: TRBJ1-6; d_call: .; cdr3_nt: TGTGCCAGCAGCAAACCGGACAGAGCTAATTCACCCCTCCACTTT; cdr3_aa: CASSKPDRANSPLHF
v_call: TRBV5-1; clone_size: .; j_call: TRBJ2-2; d_call: TRBD1; cdr3_nt: TGCGCCAGCGGACCACCGAGGGGGCGTAACACCGGGGAGCTGTTTTTT; cdr3_aa: CASGPPRGRNTGELFF
v_call: TRBV5-8; clone_size: .; j_call: TRBJ1-1; d_call: .; cdr3_nt: TGTGCCAGCAGAACGACAGTCATGAACACTGAAGCTTTCTTT; cdr3_aa: CASRTTVMNTEAFF
v_call: TRBV7-9; clone_size: once; j_call: TRBJ2-5; d_call: TRBD1; cdr3_nt: TGTGCCAGCAGGGAAGGGACAGCCCTACAAGAGACCCAGTACTTC; cdr3_aa: CASREGTALQETQYF
v_call: TRBV9; clone_size: few; j_call: TRBJ1-1; d_call: .; cdr3_nt: TGTGCCAGTTCGACTGGGAACACTGAAGCTTTCTTT; cdr3_aa: CASSTGNTEAFF
v_call: TRBV27; clone_size: .; j_call: TRBJ1-6; d_call: .; cdr3_nt: TGTGCCAGCAGTTTATCGAACCTCATTCCCTATAATTCACCCCTCCACTTT; cdr3_aa: CASSLSNLIPYNSPLHF
v_call: TRBV5-1; clone_size: .; j_call: TRBJ2-3; d_call: .; cdr3_nt: TGCGCCAGCAGCCTCGAGAGCACAGATACGCAGTATTTT; cdr3_aa: CASSLESTDTQYF
v_call: TRBV7-2; clone_size: .; j_call: TRBJ1-6; d_call: .; cdr3_nt: TGTGCCAGCAGACCCACAGATTCACCCCTCCACTTT; cdr3_aa: CASRPTDSPLHF
v_call: TRBV4-1; clone_size: .; j_call: TRBJ1-3; d_call: .; cdr3_nt: TGCGCCAGCAGCCAGCAGGGGACCTCTGGAAACACCATATATTTT; cdr3_aa: CASSQQGTSGNTIYF
v_call: TRBV19; clone_size: .; j_call: TRBJ1-6; d_call: TRBD1; cdr3_nt: TGTGCCAGTAGTAGTACAGGGGGATCACCCCTCCACTTT; cdr3_aa: CASSSTGGSPLHF
v_call: TRBV11-2; clone_size: few; j_call: TRBJ1-5; d_call: TRBD1; cdr3_nt: TGTGCCAGCAGCTCGTCACCAGACAGGGGAGGGAATCAGCCCCAGCATTTT; cdr3_aa: CASSSSPDRGGNQPQHF
v_call: TRBV5-4; clone_size: .; j_call: TRBJ1-2; d_call: TRBD1; cdr3_nt: TGTGCCAGCAGCTTGGGGACAGGGGCAATCTATGGCTACACCTTC; cdr3_aa: CASSLGTGAIYGYTF
v_call: TRBV15; clone_size: .; j_call: TRBJ1-1; d_call: TRBD1; cdr3_nt: TGTGCCACCAGCAGAGATAACCAGGGGGACACTGAAGCTTTCTTT; cdr3_aa: CATSRDNQGDTEAFF
v_call: TRBV19; clone_size: .; j_call: TRBJ2-7; d_call: TRBD2; cdr3_nt: TGTGCCAGTAGTCTCCGGACTAGCGGGAGTGGATACGAGCAGTACTTC; cdr3_aa: CASSLRTSGSGYEQYF
v_call: TRBV15; clone_size: .; j_call: TRBJ2-7; d_call: .; cdr3_nt: TGTGCCACCAGCAGAGTACCGTGGGAGCAGTACTTC; cdr3_aa: CATSRVPWEQYF
v_call: TRBV2; clone_size: .; j_call: TRBJ2-1; d_call: TRBD1; cdr3_nt: TGTGCCAGCAGCCAAGGGACAGGGGAAGGTGAGCAGTTCTTC; cdr3_aa: CASSQGTGEGEQFF
v_call: TRBV28; clone_size: once; j_call: TRBJ1-5; d_call: TRBD1; cdr3_nt: TGTGCCAGCCAGACAGGGGTAAGCAATCAGCCCCAGCATTTT; cdr3_aa: CASQTGVSNQPQHF
v_call: TRBV7-8; clone_size: few; j_call: TRBJ2-7; d_call: TRBD2; cdr3_nt: TGTGCCACCAGGACTAGCGGGAGCGAGCAGTACTTC; cdr3_aa: CATRTSGSEQYF
v_call: TRBV6-5; clone_size: few; j_call: TRBJ1-2; d_call: .; cdr3_nt: TGTGCCAGCAGTCCGAAGTCGACAGGTTACACCTTC; cdr3_aa: CASSPKSTGYTF
v_call: TRBV2; clone_size: .; j_call: TRBJ2-5; d_call: .; cdr3_nt: TGTGCCAGCAGTGATAGGCGGGACAGCGCTCAAGAGACCCAGTACTTC; cdr3_aa: CASSDRRDSAQETQYF
v_call: TRBV7-8; clone_size: .; j_call: TRBJ2-7; d_call: .; cdr3_nt: TGTGCCAGCAGCATTGAGAGCGGAGGGGGCTCCTACGAGCAGTACTTC; cdr3_aa: CASSIESGGGSYEQYF
v_call: TRBV7-9; clone_size: few; j_call: TRBJ2-3; d_call: TRBD1; cdr3_nt: TGTGCCAGCAGCGGGACAGCTAGCACAGATACGCAGTATTTT; cdr3_aa: CASSGTASTDTQYF